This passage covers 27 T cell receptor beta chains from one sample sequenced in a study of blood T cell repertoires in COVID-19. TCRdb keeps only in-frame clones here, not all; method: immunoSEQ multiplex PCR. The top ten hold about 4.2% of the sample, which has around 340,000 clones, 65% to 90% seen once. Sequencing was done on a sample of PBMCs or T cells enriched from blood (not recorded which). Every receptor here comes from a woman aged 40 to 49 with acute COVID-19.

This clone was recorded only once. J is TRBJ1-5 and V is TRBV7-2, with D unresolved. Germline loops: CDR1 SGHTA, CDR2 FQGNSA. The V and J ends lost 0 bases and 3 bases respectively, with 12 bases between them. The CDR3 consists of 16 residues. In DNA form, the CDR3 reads TGTGCCAGCAGCTTAGCGTCGGGATCTATCAATCAGCCCCAGCATTTT. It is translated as CASSLASGSINQPQHF.

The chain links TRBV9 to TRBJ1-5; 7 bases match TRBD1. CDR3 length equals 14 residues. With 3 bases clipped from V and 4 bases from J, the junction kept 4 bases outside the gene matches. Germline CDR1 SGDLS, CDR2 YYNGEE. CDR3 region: CASSAGTANQPQHF. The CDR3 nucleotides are TGTGCCAGCAGCGCCGGGACAGCAAATCAGCCCCAGCATTTT.

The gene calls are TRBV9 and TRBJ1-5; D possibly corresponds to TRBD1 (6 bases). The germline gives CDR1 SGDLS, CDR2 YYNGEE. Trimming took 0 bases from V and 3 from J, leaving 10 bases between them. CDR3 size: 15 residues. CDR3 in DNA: TGTGCCAGCAGCGTAGCAGGGGACGACAATCAGCCCCAGCATTTT. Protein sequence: CASSVAGDDNQPQHF.

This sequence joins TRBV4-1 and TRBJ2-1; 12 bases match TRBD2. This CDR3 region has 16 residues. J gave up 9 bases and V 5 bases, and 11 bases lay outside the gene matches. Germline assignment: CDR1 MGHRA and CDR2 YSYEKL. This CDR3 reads CASSGPSGGATVEQFF. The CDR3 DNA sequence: TGCGCCAGCAGCGGACCTAGCGGGGGGGCTACAGTTGAGCAGTTCTTC.

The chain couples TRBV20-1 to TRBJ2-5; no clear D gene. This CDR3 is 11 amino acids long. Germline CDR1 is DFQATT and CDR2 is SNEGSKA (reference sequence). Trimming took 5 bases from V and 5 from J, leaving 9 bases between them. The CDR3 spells CSAGPAETQYF. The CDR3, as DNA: TGCAGTGCTGGGCCGGCCGAGACCCAGTACTTC.

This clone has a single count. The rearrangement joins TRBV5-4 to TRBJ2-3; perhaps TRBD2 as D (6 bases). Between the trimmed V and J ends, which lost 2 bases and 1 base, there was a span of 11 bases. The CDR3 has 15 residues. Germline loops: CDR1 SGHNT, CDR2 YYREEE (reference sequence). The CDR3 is CASSFEGTGTDTQYF. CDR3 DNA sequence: TGTGCCAGCAGCTTCGAAGGGACTGGCACAGATACGCAGTATTTT.

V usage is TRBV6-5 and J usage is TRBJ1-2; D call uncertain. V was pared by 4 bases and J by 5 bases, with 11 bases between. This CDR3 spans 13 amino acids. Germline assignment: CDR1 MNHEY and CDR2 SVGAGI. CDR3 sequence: CASSSDRTYGYTF. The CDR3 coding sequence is TGTGCCAGCAGTTCGGATAGGACTTATGGCTACACCTTC.

The CDR3 protein is CASSAGTGRYYGYTF. The CDR3 coding sequence is TGTGCCAGCAGCGCCGGGACAGGTCGGTACTATGGCTACACCTTC. This sequence joins TRBV27 and TRBJ1-2, with 8 positions matching TRBD1. The V gene end was trimmed by 6 bases and the J gene end by 3 bases; junction bases not matched to a gene: 9. CDR1 and CDR2 (germline): MNHEY, SMNVEV (reference sequence). The CDR3 loop spans 15 amino acids.

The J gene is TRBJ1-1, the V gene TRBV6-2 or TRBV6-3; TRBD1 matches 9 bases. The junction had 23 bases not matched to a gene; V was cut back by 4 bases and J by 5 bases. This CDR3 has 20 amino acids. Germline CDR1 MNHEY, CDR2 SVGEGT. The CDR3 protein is CASSWTLRKKPGQGGTEAFF. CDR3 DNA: TGTGCCAGCAGTTGGACGCTAAGAAAAAAACCGGGACAGGGAGGGACTGAAGCTTTCTTT.

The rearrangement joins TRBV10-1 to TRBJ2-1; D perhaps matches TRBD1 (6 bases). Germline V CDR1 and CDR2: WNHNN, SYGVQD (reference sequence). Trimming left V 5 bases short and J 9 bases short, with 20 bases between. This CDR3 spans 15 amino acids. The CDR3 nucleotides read TGCGCCAGCAGTCGTCTCGGGACATTTAACAGTGAGCAGTTCTTC. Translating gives CASSRLGTFNSEQFF.

The CDR3 spells CASSTGQGGMKQYF. In nucleotides, the CDR3 is TGTGCCAGTAGTACAGGACAGGGGGGTATGAAGCAGTACTTC. The rearrangement links TRBV19 to TRBJ2-7, with 10 bases aligning to TRBD1. The V gene end was trimmed by 4 bases and the J gene end by 8 bases; junction bases not matched to a gene: 8. CDR1 is LNHDA, CDR2 SQIVND, per germline (reference sequence). The CDR3 is 14 residues long.

The DNA of the CDR3 is TGTGCCAGCAGTTCCCCCTCGAACACTGAAGCTTTCTTT. This codes for CASSSPSNTEAFF. The chain joins TRBV6-5 to TRBJ1-1; D is undetermined. From germline, CDR1 is MNHEY and CDR2 SVGAGI. V lost 4 bases, J lost 1 base, and 7 bases lay in between. The CDR3 totals 13 residues.

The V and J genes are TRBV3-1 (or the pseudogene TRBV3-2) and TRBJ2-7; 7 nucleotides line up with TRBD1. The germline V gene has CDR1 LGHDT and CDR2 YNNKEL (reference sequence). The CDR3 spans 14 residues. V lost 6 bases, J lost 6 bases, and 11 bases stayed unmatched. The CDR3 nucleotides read TGTGCCAGCAGTCGGATTGAGGGGGCTAGCGAGCAGTACTTC. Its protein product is CASSRIEGASEQYF.

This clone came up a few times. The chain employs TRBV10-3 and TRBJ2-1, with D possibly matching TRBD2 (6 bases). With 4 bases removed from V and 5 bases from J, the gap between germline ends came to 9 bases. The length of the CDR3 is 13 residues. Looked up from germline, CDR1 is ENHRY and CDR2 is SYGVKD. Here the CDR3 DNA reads TGTGCCATCAGTGGGGACTTTGACAATGAGCAGTTCTTC. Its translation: CAISGDFDNEQFF.

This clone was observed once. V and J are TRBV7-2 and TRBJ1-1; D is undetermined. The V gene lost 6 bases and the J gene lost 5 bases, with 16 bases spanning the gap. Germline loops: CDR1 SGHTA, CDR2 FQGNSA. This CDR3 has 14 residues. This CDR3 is CASREIRSGTEAFF. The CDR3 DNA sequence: TGTGCCAGCAGAGAAATACGGAGTGGGACTGAAGCTTTCTTT.

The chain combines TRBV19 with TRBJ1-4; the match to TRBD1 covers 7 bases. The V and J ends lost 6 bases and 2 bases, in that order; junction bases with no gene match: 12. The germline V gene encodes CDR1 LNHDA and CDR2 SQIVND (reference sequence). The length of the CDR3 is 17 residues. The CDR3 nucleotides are TGTGCCAGTAGCCAAAGACCAGGGGGTAATACTAATGAAAAACTGTTTTTT. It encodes CASSQRPGGNTNEKLFF.

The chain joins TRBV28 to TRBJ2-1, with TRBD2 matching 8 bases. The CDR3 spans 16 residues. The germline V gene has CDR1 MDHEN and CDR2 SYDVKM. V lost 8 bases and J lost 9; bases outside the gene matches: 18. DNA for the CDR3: TGTGCCAGCGGGTTTATCTCGGGGGGGGTATTATTTGAGCAGTTCTTC. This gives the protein CASGFISGGVLFEQFF. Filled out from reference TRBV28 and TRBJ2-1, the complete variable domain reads DVKVTQSSRYLVKRTGEKVFLECVQDMDHENMFWYRQDPGLGLRLIYFSYDVKMKEKGDIPEGYSVSREKKERFSLILESASTNQTSMYLCASGFISGGVLFEQFFGPGTRLTVL.

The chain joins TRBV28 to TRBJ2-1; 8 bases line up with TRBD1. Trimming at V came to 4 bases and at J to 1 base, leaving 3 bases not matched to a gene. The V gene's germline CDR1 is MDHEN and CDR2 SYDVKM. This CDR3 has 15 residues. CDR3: CASSSQGVSYNEQFF. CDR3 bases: TGTGCCAGCAGTTCACAGGGGGTTTCCTACAATGAGCAGTTCTTC.

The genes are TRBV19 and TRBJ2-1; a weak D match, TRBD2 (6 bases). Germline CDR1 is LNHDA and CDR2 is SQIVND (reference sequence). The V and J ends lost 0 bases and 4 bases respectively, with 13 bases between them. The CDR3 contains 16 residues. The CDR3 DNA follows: TGTGCCAGTAGTATAGATGGATCTCGGGGGTACAATGAGCAGTTCTTC. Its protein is CASSIDGSRGYNEQFF.

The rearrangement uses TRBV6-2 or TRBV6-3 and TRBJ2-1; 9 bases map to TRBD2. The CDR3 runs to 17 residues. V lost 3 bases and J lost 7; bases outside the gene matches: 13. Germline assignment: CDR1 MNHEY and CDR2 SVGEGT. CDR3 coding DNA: TGTGCCAGCAGTTATCCCTCTGGCCTAGCGGGAATTAATGAGCAGTTCTTC. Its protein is CASSYPSGLAGINEQFF.

CDR3 sequence reads: CASSSHRVVPEAFF. Written as DNA, the CDR3 is TGTGCCAGCAGCTCCCACAGGGTTGTCCCTGAAGCTTTCTTT. V usage is TRBV11-2 and J usage is TRBJ1-1; D may be TRBD1 (6 bases). Germline V lookup: CDR1 SGHAT, CDR2 FQNNGV. Trimming removed 4 bases at V and 6 bases at J, with 15 bases between. The CDR3 loop spans 14 amino acids. The whole variable domain, remainder taken from reference TRBV11-2 and TRBJ1-1, is EAGVAQSPRYKIIEKRQSVAFWCNPISGHATLYWYQQILGQGPKLLIQFQNNGVVDDSQLPKDRFSAERLKGVDSTLKIQPAKLEDSAVYLCASSSHRVVPEAFFGQGTRLTVV.

The CDR3 nucleotides are TGCGCCAGCACCTCAGCCGGACTAGCGGGGGGGCTAAGTACGCAGTATTTT. Its protein is CASTSAGLAGGLSTQYF. The chain is built from TRBV10-2 and TRBJ2-3, with 15 bases matching TRBD2. The CDR3 extends over 17 amino acids. The junction had 13 bases not matched to a gene; V was cut back by 7 bases and J by 8 bases. CDR1 is WSHSY and CDR2 is SAAADI in the germline V gene.

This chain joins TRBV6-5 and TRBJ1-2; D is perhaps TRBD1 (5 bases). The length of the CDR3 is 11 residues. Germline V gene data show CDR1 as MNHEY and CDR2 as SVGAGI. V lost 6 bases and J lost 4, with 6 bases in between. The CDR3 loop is CASSGGYGYTF. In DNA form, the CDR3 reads TGTGCCAGCAGCGGGGGCTATGGCTACACCTTC.

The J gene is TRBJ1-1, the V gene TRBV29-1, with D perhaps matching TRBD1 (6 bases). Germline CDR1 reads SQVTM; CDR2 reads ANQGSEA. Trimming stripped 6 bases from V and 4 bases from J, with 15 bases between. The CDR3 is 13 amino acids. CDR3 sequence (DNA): TGCAGCGTCCGAACAGGGATCGTCACTGAAGCTTTCTTT. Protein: CSVRTGIVTEAFF.

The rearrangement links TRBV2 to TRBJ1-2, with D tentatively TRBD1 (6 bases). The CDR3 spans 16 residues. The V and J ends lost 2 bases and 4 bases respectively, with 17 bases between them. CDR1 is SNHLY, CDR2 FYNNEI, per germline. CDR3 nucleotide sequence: TGTGCCAGCAGTGAACAGGGGACAAACCACCCCTATGGCTACACCTTC. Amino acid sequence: CASSEQGTNHPYGYTF. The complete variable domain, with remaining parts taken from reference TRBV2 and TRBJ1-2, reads EPEVTQTPSHQVTQMGQEVILRCVPISNHLYFYWYRQILGQKVEFLVSFYNNEISEKSEIFDDQFSVERPDGSNFTLKIRSTKLEDSAMYFCASSEQGTNHPYGYTFGSGTRLTVV.

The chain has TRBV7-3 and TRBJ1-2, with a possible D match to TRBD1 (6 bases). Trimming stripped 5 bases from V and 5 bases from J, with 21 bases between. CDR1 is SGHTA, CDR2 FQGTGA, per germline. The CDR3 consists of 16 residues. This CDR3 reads CASSAKGHAGLYGYTF. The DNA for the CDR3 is TGTGCCAGCAGCGCGAAGGGACACGCCGGTCTTTATGGCTACACCTTC.

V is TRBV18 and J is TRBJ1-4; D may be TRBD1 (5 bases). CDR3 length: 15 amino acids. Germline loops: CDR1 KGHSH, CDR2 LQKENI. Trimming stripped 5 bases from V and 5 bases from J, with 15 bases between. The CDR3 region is CASSSTTGYNEKLFF. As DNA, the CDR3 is TGTGCCAGCTCATCTACTACAGGCTACAATGAAAAACTGTTTTTT.